A single T cell receptor beta chain is shown here with its context. Antigen unknown. Only Caucasian adults living in Nashville, Tennessee made up the donor group. The CD4+ fraction was divided into a CD45RA+ naive subset and a CD45RA-negative memory subset. The sample originates from a study of shared clonotypes between healthy human individuals. Study at large: The study enrolled two women and three men aged 18 to 49.

Study outcomes and limitations: The naive CD4 repertoires of four donors were compared, and around 4.7% of clonotypes were shared.

Trimming at V came to 5 bases and at J to 4 bases, leaving 6 bases not matched to a gene. Germline loops: CDR1 MDHEN, CDR2 SYDVKM. The CDR3 spans 14 residues. The protocol was immunoSEQ multiplex PCR, while the TCRdb copy is restricted to in-frame clones and leaves out a portion. Of approximately 640,000 clones detected, 72% appear once; the ten largest clones hold approximately 2%. This receptor was identified in a woman aged 30 to 39 in good health. The rearrangement joins TRBV28 to TRBJ1-2, with 8 bases identical to TRBD1. The sequenced sample was memory CD4+ T cells sorted from blood. This sample's subset: CD45RA-negative fraction. The CDR3 nucleotides read TGTGCCAGCAGTCCCCCCACAGGGGGCTATGGCTACACCTTC. Its translation: CASSPPTGGYGYTF.